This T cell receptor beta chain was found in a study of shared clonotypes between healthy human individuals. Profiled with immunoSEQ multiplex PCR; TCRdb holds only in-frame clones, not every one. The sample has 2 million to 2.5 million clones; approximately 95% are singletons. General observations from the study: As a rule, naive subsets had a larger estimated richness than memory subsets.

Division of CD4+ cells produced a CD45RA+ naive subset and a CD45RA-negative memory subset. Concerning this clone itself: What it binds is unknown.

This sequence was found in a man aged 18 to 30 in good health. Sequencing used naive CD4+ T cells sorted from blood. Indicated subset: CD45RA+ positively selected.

As DNA, the CDR3 is TGTGCCAGCAGCGGCGGTCACTACGAGCAGTACTTC. Translating gives CASSGGHYEQYF. This sequence joins TRBV7-2 and TRBJ2-7, with D hard to call. The CDR3 extends over 12 amino acids. Germline CDR1 is SGHTA and CDR2 is FQGNSA. Deletions cut 5 bases from V and 3 bases from J, with 8 bases between.